This is a list of T cell receptor beta chains from one sample in a study of T cell changes during pregnancy in multiple sclerosis. Sequenced by immunoSEQ multiplex PCR; TCRdb stores in-frame clones only, minus some. The sample includes 75,000 to 100,000 clones, 92% of them seen just once. Sequencing was performed on peripheral blood, taken after pregnancy. Source of these receptors: a female donor with multiple sclerosis, enrolled in a pregnancy study. Both conserved end residues are part of each CDR3. The order of the fields is J gene, D gene, V gene, CDR3 protein. The D gene is left open where the match is weak.

>TRBJ2-1|TRBD2|TRBV10-3
CAISGSGGAGEQFF
>TRBJ2-3|TRBD2|TRBV9
CASSVAPSGGGTDTQYF
>TRBJ2-7|TRBD2|TRBV4-2
CASSQAGTSGTYEQYF
>TRBJ2-1|NA|TRBV2
CASSRTHSYNEQFF
>TRBJ1-2|NA|TRBV19
CASSRTRTLTKGYGYTF
>TRBJ2-5|NA|TRBV1
CTSSQDHAGQETQYF
>TRBJ2-1|NA|TRBV6-6
CASSSRDKRPKQFF
>TRBJ2-2|NA|TRBV29-1
CSVEGRNTGELFF
>TRBJ1-1|NA|TRBV5-8
CASSLGRNIADTEAFF
>TRBJ1-2|TRBD1|TRBV11-3
CASSTLQGDGYTF
>TRBJ1-2|TRBD1|TRBV6-5
CASRVPGQGAAGYTF
>TRBJ2-3|NA|TRBV6-5
CASRYTDTQYF
>TRBJ1-2|TRBD1|TRBV14
CASSQESRGSYGYTF
>TRBJ2-7|TRBD2|TRBV19
CASTQPGGPYEQYF
>TRBJ2-7|TRBD1|TRBV10-3
CAIRGQGAPYEQYF
>TRBJ2-7|TRBD1|TRBV18
CASSPLDRGRLSYEQYF
>TRBJ1-3|TRBD1|TRBV27
CASSKRGQGPHPGNTIYF
>TRBJ1-1|NA|TRBV9
CASSVARDMNTEAFF
>TRBJ1-2|TRBD1|TRBV6-1
CASSEGSGGYGYTF
>TRBJ1-2|NA|TRBV7-8
CASSNRGTNYGYTF
>TRBJ2-3|TRBD2|TRBV7-9
CASSFPLRTSGSPTDTQYF
>TRBJ2-3|NA|TRBV10-3
CAISLGNRDTDTQYF
>TRBJ2-1|TRBD1|TRBV5-5
CASRGQLIDEQFF
>TRBJ1-6|TRBD1|TRBV11-2
CASSQGQTGTPLHF
>TRBJ1-2|TRBD1|TRBV30
CAWSLQGAEGYTF
>TRBJ2-3|NA|TRBV20-1
CSHRTTDTQYF
>TRBJ1-3|NA|TRBV30
CAWTSNRGNTIYF
>TRBJ2-7|TRBD1|TRBV30
CAWSSRDRGYYEQYF
>TRBJ2-3|NA|TRBV28
CASSYPGQTDTQYF
>TRBJ2-1|NA|TRBV18
CASSPPDNNEQFF
>TRBJ2-1|TRBD2|TRBV5-1
CASSIALADSYNEQFF
>TRBJ2-7|TRBD1|TRBV6-6
CASSPQGPAEQYF
>TRBJ2-5|NA|TRBV30
CAWSVGGRQETQYF
>TRBJ2-5|NA|TRBV5-1
CASSAGGRWAQETQYF
>TRBJ2-3|TRBD2|TRBV19
CASSMRLAGGTDTQYF
>TRBJ2-5|TRBD1|TRBV6-5
CASSYSAGGEETQYF
>TRBJ2-7|TRBD2|TRBV30
CASAGDSYEQYF
>TRBJ2-7|TRBD1|TRBV6-1
CASSADRGYEQYF
>TRBJ2-5|TRBD1|TRBV6-1
CASSEGGPGGSGTQYF
>TRBJ2-7|NA|TRBV29-1
CSAISQLISYEQYF